This T cell receptor (beta chain) was sequenced for a study of blood T cell repertoires in COVID-19. Study as a whole: Whether acute or convalescent, the COVID-19 samples came from the United States, Italy and Spain.

Under the authors' procedure: Researchers report that nucleated cell counts were estimated from reference gene primer amplification. This table comes from immunoSEQ multiplex PCR, and its TCRdb copy is limited to in-frame clones, with some not included. The D gene and trimming were derived from the DNA, and the V and J assignments and clone size from that table. The profile shows about 160,000 clones, roughly 80% of them singletons. Living in about two dozen US areas, the participants were between 18 and 89 years of age. Categorization into cohorts depended on clinical history that participants reported. This sequence was found in a woman between 40 and 50 years old with acute COVID-19. The sample consisted of PBMCs or T cells enriched from blood (not recorded which).

DNA of the CDR3: TGTGCCAGCAGTGACCTCGGACTAGCGGGAGGCGGGACGCAGTATTTT. Amino acids: CASSDLGLAGGGTQYF. The chain carries TRBV2 and TRBJ2-3; the match to TRBD2 covers 14 bases. The germline gives CDR1 SNHLY, CDR2 FYNNEI. Trimming removed 3 bases from V and 9 bases from J; junction bases left unmatched: 8. This CDR3 contains 16 residues.